This T cell receptor beta chain is drawn from a study of T cell responses to AZD1222 COVID-19 vaccine (dated by TCRdb to 2020 to 2022). With regard to the full study: AZD1222 recipients whose second dose came at about 4 weeks and those whose second dose came at about 12 weeks were combined into one group, since spike-specific TCR depth and breadth did not differ between the two schedules. TCR sequencing covered more than 230 trial participants: 200 to 220 given two doses of AZD1222 and about 26 given two doses of MenACWY control vaccine. Trial participants were enrolled by age into 18-55, 56-69 and 70-plus year subgroups, with roughly 160, 29 and 62 TCR-sequenced participants respectively.

Worth noting for this clone: Its antigen has not been determined. No base qualities exist here, and no much larger clone lies one base off it.

The CDR3 regions of human TCRbeta chains were analyzed by immunosequencing. For the original study's pipeline: Repertoire TCRs were checked for matches against a reference library of SARS-CoV-2-specific TCRs that had been generated using the MIRA antigen-specificity platform. Breadth meant the fraction of unique TCRs that were SARS-CoV-2-associated, whereas depth meant the fraction of total T cells that were SARS-CoV-2-associated. Using the MIRA data, each spike-specific TCR was assigned both to the spike region to which the TCR was reactive and to a CD4 or CD8 class. Log10-transformed breadth and depth values were compared by one-way ANOVA with Sidak's multiple comparisons tests. TCRdb holds this immuneACCESS table with in-frame rearrangements only. Some clones are missing; in checked studies, unresolved V genes explain under half, and the rest has no known cause. The DNA was the basis for D and trimming; V, J and clone size are from that table. Recorded for this sample are around 100,000 clones; 75% to 90% of them occurred a single time. The ten largest clones represent around 7% of the sample.

Results and caveats for the whole study, not just this receptor: The 56-69-year group was small, and its depth increase did not reach significance, likely because of low power. The whole spike protein was spanned by vaccine-associated CD4 TCRs, and dominant responses were seen in regions 160-218 and 743-854. After two AZD1222 doses, spike-specific TCR breadth and depth were significantly higher than at day 0 and than in MenACWY recipients. Conclusions about previously exposed vaccinees were limited because only six AZD1222 recipients were SARS-CoV-2 seropositive at baseline. Participants were mostly white British and included more females than males, and it was suggested by the authors that clonal diversity may have been underestimated. Nearly half of unique spike-specific TCRs reportedly recognized epitopes outside regions mutated in the B.1.351 and B.1.1.7 variants. Because no day 14 peak-response samples were available, repertoires were characterized only after the peak T cell response.

This specimen's time point label, interpreted: baseline before first vaccination. Vaccinee samples were obtained from the UK trials COV001 and COV002, which included a single-blind randomized controlled phase 2/3 trial of AZD1222 (ChAdOx1 nCoV-19) in healthy adults. For TCRbeta chain sequencing, PBMC samples from trial participants were taken at day 0 and at day 28 after the second dose. CDR1 and CDR2 are read off the germline V gene (reference sequence) as PRHDT and FYEKMQ. The V end loses 2 bases and the J end loses 6 bases, and a stretch of 10 bases separates them. The CDR3 measures 14 amino acids from cysteine to phenylalanine. Just CDR3 DNA is preserved here, 42 bases in frame from base 1.

This clonotype originated in an adult in good health. The material sequenced was peripheral blood, taken on day 0 of AZD1222 vaccination. The chain joins TRBV13 to TRBJ1-4; a weak D assignment points to TRBD1 (6 bases agree). The encoded CDR3 is CASSLPGADEKLFF. The bases are TGTGCCAGCAGCTTACCAGGGGCCGATGAAAAACTGTTTTTT.